This T cell receptor (beta chain) was documented in a study of shared clonotypes between healthy human individuals. Study at large: Three plates were used per donor for CD4 naive, three for CD4 memory, two for CD8 naive and one for CD8 memory.

Findings and limits, study-wide: All-four-donor shared clonotypes had higher generation probabilities than non-shared clonotypes did.

A note on this clone: Its target is not known.

Execution of the assay was at deep level. Original analysis: ImmunoSEQ supplied junction-only sequences lacking quality scores, so filtering was different. Sequenced by immunoSEQ multiplex PCR; TCRdb stores in-frame clones only, minus some. The V and J calls and clone size come from that table; D and trimming were worked out from the DNA. The repertoire includes roughly 2.5 million clones, 90% to 95% of them detected once, and roughly 0.15% sits in the top ten. This CDR3 is 13 amino acids long. CDR1 is SGHNT, CDR2 YENEEA, per germline. V shed 3 bases and J shed 2 bases, with 7 bases lying between them.

The V and J genes are TRBV11-3 and TRBJ2-5; D uncertain. Sequencing was performed on naive CD4+ T cells sorted from blood. This sample's subset: CD45RA+ positively selected. This sequence was found in a man between 18 and 35 years old in good health. The CDR3 reads CASSFTSQETQYF. The CDR3 DNA is TGTGCCAGCAGCTTCACCAGTCAAGAGACCCAGTACTTC.